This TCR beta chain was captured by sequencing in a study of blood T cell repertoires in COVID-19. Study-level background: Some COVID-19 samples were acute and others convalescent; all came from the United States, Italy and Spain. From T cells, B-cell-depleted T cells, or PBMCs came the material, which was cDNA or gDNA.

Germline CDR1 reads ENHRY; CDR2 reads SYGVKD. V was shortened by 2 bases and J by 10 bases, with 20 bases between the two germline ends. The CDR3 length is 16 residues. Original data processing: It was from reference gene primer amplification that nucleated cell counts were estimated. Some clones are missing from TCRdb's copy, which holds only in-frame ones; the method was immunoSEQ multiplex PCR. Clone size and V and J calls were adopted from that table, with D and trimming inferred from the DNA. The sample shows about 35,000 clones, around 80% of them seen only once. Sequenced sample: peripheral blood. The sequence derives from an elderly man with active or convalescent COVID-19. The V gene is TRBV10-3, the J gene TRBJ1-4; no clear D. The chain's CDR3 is CAISEPSGVLSGKLFF. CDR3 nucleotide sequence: TGTGCCATCAGTGAGCCCTCCGGGGTCCTAAGTGGAAAACTGTTTTTT.